The source of this T cell receptor beta chain is a study of cytomegalovirus exposure and HLA in healthy donors. This PCR relied on a set of 60 Vbeta primers and 13 Jbeta primers. The assay was immunoSEQ multiplex PCR, and TCRdb's table has in-frame clones only and misses some. The table shows about 200,000 clones, with around 85% occurring only once. This clone was seen a few times. Germline values: CDR1 SEHNR, CDR2 FQNEAQ (reference sequence). The junction had 8 bases not matched to a gene; V was cut back by 6 bases and J by 5 bases. CDR3 length equals 14 residues. Unrecorded immune exposures were likely, despite nominal health at sampling.

Specimen: PBMCs. V is TRBV7-9 and J is TRBJ1-2, with TRBD1 matching over 8 bases. The sequence was collected from a man in his forties or fifties in good health and CMV-seronegative. The CDR3 loop is CASRAQGAGYGYTF. CDR3 bases: TGTGCCAGCAGGGCTCAGGGGGCGGGGTATGGCTACACCTTC.